Each of the 8 T cell receptor beta chains below was sequenced from the same sample in a study of cytomegalovirus exposure and HLA in healthy donors. Researchers ran the PCR with 60 Vbeta and 13 Jbeta primers. Profiling relied on immunoSEQ multiplex PCR, and the TCRdb table lists in-frame clones only, not all of them. The sample contains 100,000 to 150,000 clones, roughly 88% of which appear only once. Material for sequencing was PBMCs. These receptor sequences come from a boy between 10 and 17 years old in good health and CMV-seronegative.

This chain connects TRBV7-7 to TRBJ2-5, with D possibly being TRBD2 (6 bases). Trimming took 5 bases from V and 5 from J, leaving 18 bases between them. Germline V lookup: CDR1 SSHAT, CDR2 FNYEAQ (reference sequence). CDR3 length equals 15 residues. The CDR3 protein is CASSPGTPRGETQYF. CDR3 DNA: TGTGCCAGCAGCCCTGGGACGCCCCGGGGGGAGACCCAGTACTTC.

This clone was recorded once. V usage is TRBV7-9 and J usage is TRBJ1-2, with D unresolved. CDR3 size: 13 residues. CDR1 is SEHNR, CDR2 FQNEAQ, per germline (reference sequence). V was trimmed by 4 bases and J by 8 bases, leaving 14 bases between them. CDR3 coding DNA: TGTGCCAGCAGCTCCCAGACAAAAAGGGGCTACACCTTC. It translates to CASSSQTKRGYTF.

J is TRBJ1-5 and V is TRBV7-9; D is unresolved. Germline V gene lookup returns CDR1 SEHNR and CDR2 FQNEAQ (reference sequence). The CDR3 length is 13 residues. With 1 base removed from V and 5 bases from J, the gap between germline ends came to 6 bases. For the CDR3, the DNA is TGTGCCAGCAGCTTAGGAGCTTATCAGCCCCAGCATTTT. Translated, it gives CASSLGAYQPQHF. The variable domain in full, with the rest retrieved from reference TRBV7-9 and TRBJ1-5, is DTGVSQNPRHKITKRGQNVTFRCDPISEHNRLYWYRQTLGQGPEFLTYFQNEAQLEKSRLLSDRFSAERPKGSFSTLEIQRTEQGDSAMYLCASSLGAYQPQHFGDGTRLSIL.

This chain joins TRBV7-7 and TRBJ2-2; D may be TRBD2 (5 bases). The CDR3 extends over 12 amino acids. Looked up from germline, CDR1 is SSHAT and CDR2 is FNYEAQ (reference sequence). DNA of the CDR3: TGTGCTAGCCGGGGGAACACCGGGGAGCTGTTTTTT. Translating it yields CASRGNTGELFF.

This chain links TRBV6-5 with TRBJ2-2, with 8 bases aligning to TRBD1. This CDR3 spans 15 amino acids. V lost 0 bases and J lost 5; bases outside the gene matches: 2. Germline CDR1 is MNHEY and CDR2 is SVGAGI. The CDR3 region has the DNA TGTGCCAGCAGTTACTCCAGGGGGCGGACCGGGGAGCTGTTTTTT. Translated, it gives CASSYSRGRTGELFF.

The count of this clone is one. The rearrangement uses TRBV6-6 and TRBJ2-7; perhaps TRBD2 as D (6 bases). The CDR3 extends over 13 amino acids. V was trimmed by 8 bases and J by 5 bases, leaving 16 bases between them. Per germline, CDR1 MNHNY and CDR2 SVGAGI (reference sequence). The CDR3 nucleotides read TGTGCCAGCGGGAGGTGGGGAGACAACGAGCAGTACTTC. It yields the protein CASGRWGDNEQYF.

This chain uses TRBV5-1 with TRBJ1-1; D ambiguous. Germline V gene lookup returns CDR1 SGHRS and CDR2 YFSETQ. CDR3 length: 14 residues. V lost 0 bases and J 3 bases, leaving 9 bases between the germline ends. The CDR3 loop reads CASSLDGPYTEAFF. The CDR3 region has the DNA TGCGCCAGCAGCTTGGACGGTCCCTACACTGAAGCTTTCTTT.

This rearrangement joins TRBV18 to TRBJ2-3; tentative D call: TRBD2 (6 bases). The germline V gene encodes CDR1 KGHSH and CDR2 LQKENI. The V and J ends lost 3 bases and 4 bases respectively, with 14 bases between them. CDR3 length: 15 residues. The CDR3 nucleotides are TGTGCCAGCTCACCGCCGGGAGTTTTTCCAGATACGCAGTATTTT. Translated: CASSPPGVFPDTQYF.